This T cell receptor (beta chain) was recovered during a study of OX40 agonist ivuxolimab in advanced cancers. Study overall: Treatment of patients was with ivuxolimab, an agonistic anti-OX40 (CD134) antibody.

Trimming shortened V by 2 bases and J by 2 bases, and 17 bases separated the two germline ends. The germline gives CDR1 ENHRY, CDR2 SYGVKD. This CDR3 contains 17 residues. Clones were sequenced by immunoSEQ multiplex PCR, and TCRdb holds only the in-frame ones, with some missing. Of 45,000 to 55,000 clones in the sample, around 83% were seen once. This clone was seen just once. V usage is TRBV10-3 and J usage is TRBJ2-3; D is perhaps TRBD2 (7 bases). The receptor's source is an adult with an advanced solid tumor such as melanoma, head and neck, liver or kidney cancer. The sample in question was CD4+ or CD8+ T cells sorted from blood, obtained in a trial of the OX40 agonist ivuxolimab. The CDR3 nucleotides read TGTGCCATCAGTGAGAGTTCGCGGGGGCATTACACAGATACGCAGTATTTT. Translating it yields CAISESSRGHYTDTQYF.